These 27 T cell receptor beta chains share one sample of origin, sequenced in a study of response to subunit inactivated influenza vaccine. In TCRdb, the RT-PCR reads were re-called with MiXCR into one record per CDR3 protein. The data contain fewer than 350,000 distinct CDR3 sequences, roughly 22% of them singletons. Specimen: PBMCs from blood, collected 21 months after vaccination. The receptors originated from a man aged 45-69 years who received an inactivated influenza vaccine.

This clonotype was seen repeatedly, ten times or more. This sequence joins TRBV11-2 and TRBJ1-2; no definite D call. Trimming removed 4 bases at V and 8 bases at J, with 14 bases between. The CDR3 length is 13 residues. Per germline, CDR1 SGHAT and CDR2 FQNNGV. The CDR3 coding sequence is TGTGCCAGCAGCTCAGACGGGAATCGCGGCTACACCTTC. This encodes CASSSDGNRGYTF.

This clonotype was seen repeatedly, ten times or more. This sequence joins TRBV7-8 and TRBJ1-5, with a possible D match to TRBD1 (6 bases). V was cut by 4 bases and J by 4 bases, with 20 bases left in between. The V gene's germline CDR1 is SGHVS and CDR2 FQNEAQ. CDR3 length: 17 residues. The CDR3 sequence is CASSWGAATIPNQPQHF. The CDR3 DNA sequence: TGTGCCAGCAGCTGGGGGGCAGCTACCATCCCGAATCAGCCCCAGCATTTT.

This CDR3 is CASTRDSQTNKFF. The CDR3, as DNA: TGTGCCAGCACCCGGGACTCCCAAACCAACAAGTTCTTC. This chain connects TRBV12-3 or TRBV12-4 to TRBJ2-1; D is possibly TRBD2 (6 bases). The CDR3 extends over 13 amino acids. The V end lost 7 bases, the J end lost 14 bases, and 21 bases lay between the germline ends.

CDR3 in DNA: TGCGCCAGCACCCTTGGTACTGAGGGTGGCACTGAAGCTTTCTTT. This encodes CASTLGTEGGTEAFF. This chain links TRBV5-1 with TRBJ1-1; unclear D gene. Germline values: CDR1 SGHRS, CDR2 YFSETQ. Trimming removed 6 bases at V and 4 bases at J, with 19 bases between. This CDR3 is 15 amino acids long. Full variable domain (missing parts from reference TRBV5-1 and TRBJ1-1): KAGVTQTPRYLIKTRGQQVTLSCSPISGHRSVSWYQQTPGQGLQFLFEYFSETQRNKGNFPGRFSGRQFSNSRSEMNVSTLELGDSALYLCASTLGTEGGTEAFFGQGTRLTVV.

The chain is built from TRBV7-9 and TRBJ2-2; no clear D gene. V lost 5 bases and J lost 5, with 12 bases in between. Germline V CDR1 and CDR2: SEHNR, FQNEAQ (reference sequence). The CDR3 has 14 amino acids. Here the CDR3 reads CASSPLEVTGELFF. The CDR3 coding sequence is TGTGCCAGCAGCCCCCTCGAAGTTACCGGGGAGCTGTTTTTT.

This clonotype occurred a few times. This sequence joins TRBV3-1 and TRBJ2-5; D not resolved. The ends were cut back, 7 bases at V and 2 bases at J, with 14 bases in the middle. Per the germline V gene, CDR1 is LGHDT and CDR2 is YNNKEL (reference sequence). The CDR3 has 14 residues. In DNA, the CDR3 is TGTGCCAGCAATGCCCAACCGTTTCAAGAGACCCAGTACTTC. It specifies CASNAQPFQETQYF.

This CDR3 reads CASSQEGGRSYEQYF. In nucleotides, the CDR3 is TGTGCCAGCAGCCAAGAGGGGGGGAGATCCTACGAGCAGTACTTC. The chain employs TRBV4-2 and TRBJ2-7; TRBD2 agrees at 7 bases. The CDR3 sequence is 15 residues long. Losses at the gene ends were 0 bases for V and 1 base for J; bases not matched to a gene: 3. Germline-derived CDR1 and CDR2 are LGHNA and YNFKEQ.

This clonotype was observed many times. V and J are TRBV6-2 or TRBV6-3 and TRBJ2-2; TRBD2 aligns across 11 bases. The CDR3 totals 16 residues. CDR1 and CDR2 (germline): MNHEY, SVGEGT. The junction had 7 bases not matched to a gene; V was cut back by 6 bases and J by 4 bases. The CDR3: CASRPSGRKATGELFF. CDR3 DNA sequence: TGTGCCAGCAGGCCTAGCGGGAGGAAAGCCACCGGGGAGCTGTTTTTT.

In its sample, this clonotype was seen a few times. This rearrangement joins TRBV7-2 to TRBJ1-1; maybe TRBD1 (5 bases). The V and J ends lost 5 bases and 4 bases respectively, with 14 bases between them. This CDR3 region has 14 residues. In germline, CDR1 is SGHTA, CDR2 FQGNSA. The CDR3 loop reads CASSLGGGVTEAFF. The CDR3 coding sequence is TGTGCCAGCAGCCTCGGGGGAGGGGTCACTGAAGCTTTCTTT.

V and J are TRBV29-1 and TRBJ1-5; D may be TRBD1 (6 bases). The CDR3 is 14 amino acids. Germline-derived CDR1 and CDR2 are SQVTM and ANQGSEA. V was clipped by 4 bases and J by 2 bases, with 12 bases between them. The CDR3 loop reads CSVALSGGNQPQHF. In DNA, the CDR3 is TGCAGCGTTGCCCTCTCAGGGGGCAATCAGCCCCAGCATTTT.

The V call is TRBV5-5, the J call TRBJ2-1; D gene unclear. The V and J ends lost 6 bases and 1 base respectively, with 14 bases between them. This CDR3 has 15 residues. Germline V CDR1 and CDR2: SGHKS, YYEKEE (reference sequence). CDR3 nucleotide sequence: TGTGCCAGCAATTTGGGGTTCGGGTCCTACAATGAGCAGTTCTTC. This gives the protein CASNLGFGSYNEQFF.

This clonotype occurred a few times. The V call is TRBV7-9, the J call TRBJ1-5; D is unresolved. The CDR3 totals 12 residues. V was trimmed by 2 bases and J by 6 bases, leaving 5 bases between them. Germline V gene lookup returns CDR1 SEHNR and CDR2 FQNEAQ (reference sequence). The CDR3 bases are TGTGCCAGCAGCTTAATGGGTCAGCCCCAGCATTTT. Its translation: CASSLMGQPQHF.

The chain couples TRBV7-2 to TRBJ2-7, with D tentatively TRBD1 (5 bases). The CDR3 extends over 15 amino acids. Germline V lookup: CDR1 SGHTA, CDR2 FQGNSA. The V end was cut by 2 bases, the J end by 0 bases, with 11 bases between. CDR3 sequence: CASSLMDIASYEQYF. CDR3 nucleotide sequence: TGTGCCAGCAGCTTAATGGACATAGCCTCCTACGAGCAGTACTTC.

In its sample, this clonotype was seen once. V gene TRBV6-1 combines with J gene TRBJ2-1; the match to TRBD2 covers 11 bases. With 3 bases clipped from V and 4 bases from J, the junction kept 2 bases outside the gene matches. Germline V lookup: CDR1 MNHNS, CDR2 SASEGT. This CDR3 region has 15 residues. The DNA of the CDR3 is TGTGCCAGCAGTGAGAGACTAGCGGGGTACAATGAGCAGTTCTTC. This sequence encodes CASSERLAGYNEQFF.

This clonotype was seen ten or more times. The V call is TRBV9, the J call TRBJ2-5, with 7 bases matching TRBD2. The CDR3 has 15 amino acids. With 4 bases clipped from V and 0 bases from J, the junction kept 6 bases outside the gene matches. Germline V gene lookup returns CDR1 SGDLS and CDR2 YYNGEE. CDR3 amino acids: CASSFGTINQETQYF. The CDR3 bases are TGTGCCAGCAGCTTCGGGACTATCAACCAAGAGACCCAGTACTTC.

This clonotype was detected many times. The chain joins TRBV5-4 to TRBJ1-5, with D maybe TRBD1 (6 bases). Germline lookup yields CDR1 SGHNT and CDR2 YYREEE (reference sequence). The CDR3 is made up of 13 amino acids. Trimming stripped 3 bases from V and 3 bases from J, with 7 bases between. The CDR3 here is CASSSGVNQPQHF. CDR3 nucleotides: TGTGCCAGCAGCTCAGGGGTCAATCAGCCCCAGCATTTT.

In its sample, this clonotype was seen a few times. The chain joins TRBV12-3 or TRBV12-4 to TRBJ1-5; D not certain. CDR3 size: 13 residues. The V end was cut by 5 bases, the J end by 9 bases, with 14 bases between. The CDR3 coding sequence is TGTGCCAGCAGTGAATCTCAGTTCAGGCCCCAGCATTTT. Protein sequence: CASSESQFRPQHF.

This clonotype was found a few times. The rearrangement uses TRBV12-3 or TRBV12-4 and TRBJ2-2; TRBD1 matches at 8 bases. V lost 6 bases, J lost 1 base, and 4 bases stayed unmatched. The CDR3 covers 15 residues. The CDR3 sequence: CASRSGTGNTGELFF. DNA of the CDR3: TGTGCCAGCAGGTCCGGGACAGGGAACACCGGGGAGCTGTTTTTT.

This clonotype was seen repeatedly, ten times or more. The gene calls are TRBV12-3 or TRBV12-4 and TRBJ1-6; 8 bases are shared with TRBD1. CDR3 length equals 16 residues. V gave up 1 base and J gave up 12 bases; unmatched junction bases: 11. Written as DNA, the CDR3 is TGTGCCAGCAGTTTAGGGGCAGGGGGCCGCCGGGGACCCCTCCACTTT. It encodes CASSLGAGGRRGPLHF.

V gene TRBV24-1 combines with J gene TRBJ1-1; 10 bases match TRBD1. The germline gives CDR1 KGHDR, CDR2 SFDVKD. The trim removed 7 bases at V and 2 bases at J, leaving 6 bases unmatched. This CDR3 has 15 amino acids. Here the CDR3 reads CATRPGQGTNTEAFF. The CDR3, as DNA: TGTGCCACCAGACCGGGACAGGGGACTAACACTGAAGCTTTCTTT.

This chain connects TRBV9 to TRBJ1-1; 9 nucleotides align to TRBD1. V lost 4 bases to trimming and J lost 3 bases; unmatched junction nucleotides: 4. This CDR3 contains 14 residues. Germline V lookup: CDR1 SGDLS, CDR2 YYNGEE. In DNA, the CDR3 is TGTGCCAGCAGCAACAGACAGGGGGACACTGAAGCTTTCTTT. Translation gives CASSNRQGDTEAFF.

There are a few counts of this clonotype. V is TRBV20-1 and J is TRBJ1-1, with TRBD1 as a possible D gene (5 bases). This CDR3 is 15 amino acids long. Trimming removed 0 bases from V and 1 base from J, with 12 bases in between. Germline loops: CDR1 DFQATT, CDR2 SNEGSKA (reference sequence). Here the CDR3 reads CSARDREGWNTEAFF. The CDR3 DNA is TGCAGTGCTAGAGATCGGGAGGGGTGGAACACTGAAGCTTTCTTT.

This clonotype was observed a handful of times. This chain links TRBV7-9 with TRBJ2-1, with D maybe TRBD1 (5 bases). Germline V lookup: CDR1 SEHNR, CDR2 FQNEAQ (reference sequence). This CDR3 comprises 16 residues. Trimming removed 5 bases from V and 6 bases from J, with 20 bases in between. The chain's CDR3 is CASSIRGSENFNEQFF. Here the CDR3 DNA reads TGTGCCAGCAGCATAAGGGGAAGCGAGAACTTCAATGAGCAGTTCTTC.

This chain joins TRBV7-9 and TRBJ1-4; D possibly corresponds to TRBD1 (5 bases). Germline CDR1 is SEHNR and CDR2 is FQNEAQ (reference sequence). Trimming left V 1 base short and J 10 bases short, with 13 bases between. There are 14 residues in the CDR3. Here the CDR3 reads CASSLGRGLGKLFF. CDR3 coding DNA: TGTGCCAGCAGCTTAGGTCGGGGCCTAGGAAAACTGTTTTTT.

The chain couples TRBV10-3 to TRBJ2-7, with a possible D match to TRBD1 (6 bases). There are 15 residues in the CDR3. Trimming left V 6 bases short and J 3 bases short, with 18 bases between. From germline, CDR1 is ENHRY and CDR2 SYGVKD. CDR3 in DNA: TGTGCCATCAGCCCTCAGACAGGCTCCTACTACGAGCAGTACTTC. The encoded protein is CAISPQTGSYYEQYF.

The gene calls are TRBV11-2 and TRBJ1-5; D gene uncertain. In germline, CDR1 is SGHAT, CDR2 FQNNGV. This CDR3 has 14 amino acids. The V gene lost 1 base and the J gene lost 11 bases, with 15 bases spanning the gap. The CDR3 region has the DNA TGTGCCAGCAGCTTAGTGGCTTCGGTCCAGGCCCAGCATTTT. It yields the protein CASSLVASVQAQHF.

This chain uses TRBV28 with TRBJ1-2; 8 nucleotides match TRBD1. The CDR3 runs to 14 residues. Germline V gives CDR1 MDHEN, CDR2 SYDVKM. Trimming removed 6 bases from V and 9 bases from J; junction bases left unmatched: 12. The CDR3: CASSGGQGQNSYTF. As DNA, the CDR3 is TGTGCCAGCAGCGGTGGACAGGGCCAAAACAGCTACACCTTC.